This entry features one TCR beta chain sequence. The target antigen is unknown. Researchers prepared the TCRbeta library using unique molecular identifiers, the study reports. MiXCR, run by TCRdb on the PCR reads, gives a single entry per CDR3 protein. The sample consists of some 460,000 distinct CDR3 sequences, 15% to 20% of them appearing once. Germline CDR1 and CDR2: ENHRY and SYGVKD. This CDR3 contains 17 residues. The ends lost 4 bases at V and 1 base at J; junction bases unmatched: 9. This record belongs to a study of T-cell reconstitution after alpha-beta-depleted transplantation in children. Study-wide results and caveats: Surviving recipient T cells and thymic progenitors underlay high day-60 TCRbeta diversity in some patients. About two months after transplant, alpha-beta T cells reportedly came from several hundred expanded graft clones. T-cell numbers and diversity, one year after transplant, stemmed largely from T cells that were newly produced.

Sequenced here: PBMCs, mostly from graft donor cells, sampled 360 days after TCRalphabeta/CD19-depleted stem cell transplant. The sequence came from a boy in the first two years of life who had a stem cell transplant for Wiskott-Aldrich syndrome, so the T cells may come from the graft donor. V is TRBV10-3 and J is TRBJ2-3; 9 bases line up with TRBD2. CDR3 in amino acids: CAISGVPREGGTDTQYF. CDR3 nucleotides: TGTGCCATCAGTGGAGTTCCGCGGGAGGGCGGCACAGATACGCAGTATTTT.